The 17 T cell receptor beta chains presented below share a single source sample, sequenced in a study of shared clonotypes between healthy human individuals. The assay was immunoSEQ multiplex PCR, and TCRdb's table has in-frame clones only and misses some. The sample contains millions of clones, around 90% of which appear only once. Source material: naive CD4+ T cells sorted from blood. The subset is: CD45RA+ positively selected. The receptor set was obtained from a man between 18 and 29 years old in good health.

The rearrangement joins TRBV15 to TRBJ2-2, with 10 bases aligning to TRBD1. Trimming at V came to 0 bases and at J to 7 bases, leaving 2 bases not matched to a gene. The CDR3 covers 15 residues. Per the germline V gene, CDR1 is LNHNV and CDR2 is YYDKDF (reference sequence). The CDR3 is CATSRERDRGGELFF. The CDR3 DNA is TGTGCCACCAGCAGAGAGAGGGACAGGGGCGGGGAGCTGTTTTTT. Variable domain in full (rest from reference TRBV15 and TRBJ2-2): DAMVIQNPRYQVTQFGKPVTLSCSQTLNHNVMYWYQQKSSQAPKLLFHYYDKDFNNEADTPDNFQSRRPNTSFCFLDIRSPGLGDTAMYLCATSRERDRGGELFFGEGSRLTVL.

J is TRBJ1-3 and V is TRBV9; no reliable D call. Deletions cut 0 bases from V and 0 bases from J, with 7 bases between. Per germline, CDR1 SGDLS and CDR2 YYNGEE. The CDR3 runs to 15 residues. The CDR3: CASSVGDGSGNTIYF. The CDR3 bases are TGTGCCAGCAGCGTAGGAGACGGCTCTGGAAACACCATATATTTT.

Here the CDR3 reads CASSSSGSSGYTF. For the CDR3, the DNA is TGCGCCAGCAGCTCGTCAGGGTCCAGCGGCTACACCTTC. The gene calls are TRBV5-1 and TRBJ1-2; D possibly corresponds to TRBD1 (5 bases). The germline CDR1 and CDR2 sequences are SGHRS and YFSETQ. This CDR3 has 13 amino acids. Trimming removed 3 bases at V and 8 bases at J, with 14 bases between.

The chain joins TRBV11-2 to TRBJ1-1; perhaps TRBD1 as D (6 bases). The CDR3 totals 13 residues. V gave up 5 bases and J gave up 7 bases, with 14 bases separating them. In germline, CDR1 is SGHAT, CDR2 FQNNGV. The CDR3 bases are TGTGCCAGCAGCCCAGACAGGACAGATGAAGCTTTCTTT. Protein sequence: CASSPDRTDEAFF.

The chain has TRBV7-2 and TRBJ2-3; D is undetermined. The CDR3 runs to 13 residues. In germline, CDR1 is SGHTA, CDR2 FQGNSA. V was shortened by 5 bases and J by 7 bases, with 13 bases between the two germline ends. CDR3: CASSLGRRYTQYF. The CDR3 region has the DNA TGTGCCAGCAGCCTGGGCCGTCGCTATACGCAGTATTTT. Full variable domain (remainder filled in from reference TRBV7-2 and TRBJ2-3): GAGVSQSPSNKVTEKGKDVELRCDPISGHTALYWYRQSLGQGLEFLIYFQGNSAPDKSGLPSDRFSAERTGGSVSTLTIQRTQQEDSAVYLCASSLGRRYTQYFGPGTRLTVL.

The CDR3 DNA is TGTGCCACCACTAGCGGGTGGAATGAGCAGTTCTTC. Translated, it gives CATTSGWNEQFF. This chain links TRBV25-1 with TRBJ2-1, with TRBD2 identical over 9 bases. The CDR3 covers 12 residues. With V trimmed by 10 bases and J by 7 bases, 5 bases remained unmatched. Germline assignment: CDR1 MGHDK and CDR2 SYGVNS.

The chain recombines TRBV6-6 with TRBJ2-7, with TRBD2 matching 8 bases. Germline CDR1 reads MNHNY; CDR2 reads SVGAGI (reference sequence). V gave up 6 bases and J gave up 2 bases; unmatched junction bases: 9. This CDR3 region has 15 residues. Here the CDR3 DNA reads TGTGCCAGCAGCCCCGGGGGGGCTATAACCTACGAGCAGTACTTC. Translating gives CASSPGGAITYEQYF.

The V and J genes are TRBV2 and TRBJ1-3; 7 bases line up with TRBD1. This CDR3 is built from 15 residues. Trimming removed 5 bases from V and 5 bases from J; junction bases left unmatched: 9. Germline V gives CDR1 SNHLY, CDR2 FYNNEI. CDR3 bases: TGTGCCAGCAGTCCCAGGGGGGCCGATAGAAACACCATATATTTT. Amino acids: CASSPRGADRNTIYF.

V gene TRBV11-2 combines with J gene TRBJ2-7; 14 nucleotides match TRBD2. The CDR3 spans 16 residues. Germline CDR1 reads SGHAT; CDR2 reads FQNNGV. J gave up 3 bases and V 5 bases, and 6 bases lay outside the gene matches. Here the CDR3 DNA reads TGTGCCAGCAGCCGGAGCGGGACTAGCGGGAGCTACGAGCAGTACTTC. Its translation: CASSRSGTSGSYEQYF.

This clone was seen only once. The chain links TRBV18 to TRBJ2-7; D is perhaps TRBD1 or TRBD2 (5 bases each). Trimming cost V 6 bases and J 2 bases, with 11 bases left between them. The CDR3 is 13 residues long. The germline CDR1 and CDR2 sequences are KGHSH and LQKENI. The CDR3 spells CASSQLGAYEQYF. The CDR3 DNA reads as TGTGCCAGCTCCCAGTTGGGGGCCTACGAGCAGTACTTC. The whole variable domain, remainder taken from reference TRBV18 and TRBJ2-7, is NAGVMQNPRHLVRRRGQEARLRCSPMKGHSHVYWYRQLPEEGLKFMVYLQKENIIDESGMPKERFSAEFPKEGPSILRIQQVVRGDSAAYFCASSQLGAYEQYFGPGTRLTVT.

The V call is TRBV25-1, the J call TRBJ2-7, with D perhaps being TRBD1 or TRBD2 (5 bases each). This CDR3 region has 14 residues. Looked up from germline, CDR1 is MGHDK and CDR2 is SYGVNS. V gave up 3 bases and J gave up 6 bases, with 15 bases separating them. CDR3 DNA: TGTGCCAGCAGTGATAGTAGAGGGGTCCCCGAGCAGTACTTC. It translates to CASSDSRGVPEQYF.

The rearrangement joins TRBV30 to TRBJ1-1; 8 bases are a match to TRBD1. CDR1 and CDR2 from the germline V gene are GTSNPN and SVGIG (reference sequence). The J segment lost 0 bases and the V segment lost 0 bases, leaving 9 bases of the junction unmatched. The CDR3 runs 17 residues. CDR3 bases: TGTGCCTGGAGTGTAGACCGGACAGGGCGAATGAACACTGAAGCTTTCTTT. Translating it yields CAWSVDRTGRMNTEAFF. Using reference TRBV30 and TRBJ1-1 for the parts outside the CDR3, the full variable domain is SQTIHQWPATLVQPVGSPLSLECTVEGTSNPNLYWYRQAAGRGLQLLFYSVGIGQISSEVPQNLSASRPQDRQFILSSKKLLLSDSGFYLCAWSVDRTGRMNTEAFFGQGTRLTVV.

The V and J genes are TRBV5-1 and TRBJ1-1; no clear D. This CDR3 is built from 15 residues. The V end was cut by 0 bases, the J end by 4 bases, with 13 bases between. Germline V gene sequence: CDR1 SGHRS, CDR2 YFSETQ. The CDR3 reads CASSLEGLWGTEAFF. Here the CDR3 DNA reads TGCGCCAGCAGCTTGGAGGGTCTTTGGGGCACTGAAGCTTTCTTT.

This CDR3 is CASSYTAREFYGYTF. The DNA for the CDR3 is TGTGCCAGCAGTTACACGGCCAGAGAGTTCTATGGCTACACCTTC. J is TRBJ1-2 and V is TRBV6-6; D remains unclear. From germline, CDR1 is MNHNY and CDR2 SVGAGI (reference sequence). V was trimmed by 2 bases and J by 4 bases, leaving 14 bases between them. CDR3 length: 15 residues.

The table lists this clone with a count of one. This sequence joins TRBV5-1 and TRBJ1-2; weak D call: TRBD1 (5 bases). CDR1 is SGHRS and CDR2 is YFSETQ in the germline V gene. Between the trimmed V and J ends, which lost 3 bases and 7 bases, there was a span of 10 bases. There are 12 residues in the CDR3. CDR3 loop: CASSSEGAGYTF. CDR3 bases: TGCGCCAGCAGCTCAGAAGGGGCTGGCTACACCTTC. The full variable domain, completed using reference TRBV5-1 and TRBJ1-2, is KAGVTQTPRYLIKTRGQQVTLSCSPISGHRSVSWYQQTPGQGLQFLFEYFSETQRNKGNFPGRFSGRQFSNSRSEMNVSTLELGDSALYLCASSSEGAGYTFGSGTRLTVV.

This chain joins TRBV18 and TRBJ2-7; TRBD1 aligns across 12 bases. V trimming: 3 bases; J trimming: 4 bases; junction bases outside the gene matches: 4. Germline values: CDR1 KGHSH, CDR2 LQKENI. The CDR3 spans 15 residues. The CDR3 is CASSPGTGGGYEQYF. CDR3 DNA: TGTGCCAGCTCACCTGGGACAGGGGGCGGGTACGAGCAGTACTTC.

CDR3 sequence: CASSADRGNPYEQYF. The CDR3 region has the DNA TGTGCCAGCAGTGCCGACAGGGGGAATCCCTACGAGCAGTACTTC. The rearrangement links TRBV2 to TRBJ2-7, with 9 bases aligning to TRBD1. Looked up from germline, CDR1 is SNHLY and CDR2 is FYNNEI. Trimming cost V 4 bases and J 2 bases; bases outside gene matches: 6. CDR3 size: 15 residues.